The sequence of this T cell receptor (beta chain) was determined in a study of Graves' ophthalmopathy and Graves' hyperthyroidism. Pregnant or lactating patients and those with other autoimmune diseases or uncontrolled infections were excluded. Each diagnosis was determined on the basis of clinical symptoms, serum thyroxine, TRAb, thyroid ultrasound and orbital computed tomography. Amplification targeted the TCR beta CDR3 regions, with RNA transcripts as the source material. In the first round, RT-PCR was carried out with HTBI primers, and a multiplex PCR formed the second round. MiXCR was run by TCRdb on the multiplex PCR reads, yielding one entry per CDR3 protein. The table has around 1.1 million distinct CDR3 sequences, less than 45% seen once. With respect to this clonotype: The antigen remains undetermined.

General observations from the study: Ophthalmopathy versus stable hyperthyroidism: 13-signature model gave 87.88% sensitivity, approximately 80% specificity. Among thyroid clonotypes expanded above 0.001 frequency, most also appeared in blood.

Sequenced sample: peripheral blood or thyroid tissue (not recorded which). The origin of this receptor is an adult man with Graves' hyperthyroidism.

CDR3 protein: CASRETGSGNTIYF. The CDR3 DNA reads TGTGCCAGCAGAGAGACAGGGTCTGGAAACACCATATATTTT. The chain carries TRBV12-3 or TRBV12-4 and TRBJ1-3, with TRBD1 matching 7 bases. This CDR3 spans 14 amino acids. After removal of 6 bases from V and 1 base from J, the junction contained 3 bases not matched to a gene.